The 8 T cell receptor beta chains listed next were all sequenced from one sample in a study of vaccination and CD4 T cells after COVID-19. Their specific antigens are unknown. The Oncomine TCR Beta short-read assay sequenced DNA from cultured CD4+ T cells. TCRdb redid the calling of the PCR reads with MiXCR, one entry per CDR3 protein. The sample has 10,000 to 15,000 distinct CDR3 sequences; around 47% are singletons. Treatment noted: roughly 11-day PBMC culture with coronavirus spike peptide pools or control peptides (ViraFEST assay). The sample taken for sequencing was CD4+ T cells from blood, cultured in vitro. All receptors come from a human donor who had recovered from COVID-19.

This chain uses TRBV20-1 with TRBJ1-1; 7 bases agree with TRBD1. Germline trimming cut 3 bases from V and 5 bases from J; bases unmatched to any gene: 12. Germline CDR1 is DFQATT and CDR2 is SNEGSKA (reference sequence). The CDR3 length is 15 residues. This chain's CDR3 is CSASPRGQGGTEAFF. CDR3 in DNA: TGCAGTGCTAGTCCGAGGGGGCAGGGGGGTACTGAAGCTTTCTTT.

The J gene is TRBJ2-6, the V gene TRBV7-9; TRBD1 aligns across 10 bases. Germline V gene sequence: CDR1 SEHNR, CDR2 FQNEAQ (reference sequence). This CDR3 contains 17 residues. The trim removed 5 bases at V and 3 bases at J, leaving 7 bases unmatched. Written as DNA, the CDR3 is TGTGCCAGCAGCGATGACAGGGGGCAGGTTGGGGCCAACGTCCTGACTTTC. Its protein is CASSDDRGQVGANVLTF.

The rearrangement links TRBV6-5 to TRBJ1-2; D gene ambiguous. The CDR3 sequence is 13 residues long. CDR1 is MNHEY and CDR2 is SVGAGI in the germline V gene. V was pared by 2 bases and J by 2 bases, with 6 bases between. CDR3 DNA sequence: TGTGCCAGCAGTTACGCGGAGAACTATGGCTACACCTTC. Translation gives CASSYAENYGYTF.

This clonotype was observed a few times. This chain joins TRBV7-9 and TRBJ2-1; weak D call: TRBD2 (5 bases). CDR1 and CDR2 from the germline V gene are SEHNR and FQNEAQ (reference sequence). Trimming shortened V by 0 bases and J by 5 bases, and 8 bases separated the two germline ends. The CDR3 spans 14 residues. CDR3 sequence (DNA): TGTGCCAGCAGCTTAGCAGGGAGAAACAATGAGCAGTTCTTC. This translates into CASSLAGRNNEQFF. Variable domain in full (rest from reference TRBV7-9 and TRBJ2-1): DTGVSQNPRHKITKRGQNVTFRCDPISEHNRLYWYRQTLGQGPEFLTYFQNEAQLEKSRLLSDRFSAERPKGSFSTLEIQRTEQGDSAMYLCASSLAGRNNEQFFGPGTRLTVL.

Regarding this clonotype: Sequence at one end of the junction differs from germline and may be a read error. The chain has TRBV5-4 and TRBJ2-6; the D call may be TRBD1 or TRBD2 (5 bases each). Per the germline V gene, CDR1 is SGHNT and CDR2 is YYREEE (reference sequence). The CDR3 spans 17 residues. The CDR3 DNA reads as TGTGCCAGCAGCTGGAGGCTACAGAGCTCTGGGGCTAACGTCCTGACTTTC. Its translation: CASSWRLQSSGANVLTF.

The gene calls are TRBV7-2 and TRBJ2-6; 10 bases agree with TRBD1. This CDR3 region has 22 residues. Trimming at V came to 5 bases and at J to 2 bases, leaving 21 bases not matched to a gene. In germline, CDR1 is SGHTA, CDR2 FQGNSA. CDR3 residues: CASSPKQPGQGLGFAGANVLTF. CDR3 nucleotide sequence: TGTGCCAGCAGCCCAAAACAACCGGGACAGGGGTTAGGTTTCGCTGGGGCCAACGTCCTGACTTTC.

This clonotype appeared once. This chain connects TRBV11-3 to TRBJ1-2; 9 nucleotides line up with TRBD1. Germline lookup yields CDR1 SGHNT and CDR2 YENEEA. V shed 1 base, J shed 6 bases, and the junction held 3 bases outside the gene matches. CDR3 length equals 14 residues. Here the CDR3 reads CASSLAGTGHGYTF. DNA of the CDR3: TGTGCCAGCAGCTTAGCCGGGACAGGGCATGGCTACACCTTC.

This clonotype was observed a few times. This chain joins TRBV28 and TRBJ1-1; the match to TRBD1 covers 9 bases. The CDR3 has 13 amino acids. The J segment lost 7 bases and the V segment lost 7 bases, leaving 7 bases of the junction unmatched. Germline CDR1 MDHEN, CDR2 SYDVKM. The CDR3 is CASTVPGQGEAFF. CDR3 in DNA: TGTGCCAGCACCGTCCCGGGACAGGGTGAAGCTTTCTTT.